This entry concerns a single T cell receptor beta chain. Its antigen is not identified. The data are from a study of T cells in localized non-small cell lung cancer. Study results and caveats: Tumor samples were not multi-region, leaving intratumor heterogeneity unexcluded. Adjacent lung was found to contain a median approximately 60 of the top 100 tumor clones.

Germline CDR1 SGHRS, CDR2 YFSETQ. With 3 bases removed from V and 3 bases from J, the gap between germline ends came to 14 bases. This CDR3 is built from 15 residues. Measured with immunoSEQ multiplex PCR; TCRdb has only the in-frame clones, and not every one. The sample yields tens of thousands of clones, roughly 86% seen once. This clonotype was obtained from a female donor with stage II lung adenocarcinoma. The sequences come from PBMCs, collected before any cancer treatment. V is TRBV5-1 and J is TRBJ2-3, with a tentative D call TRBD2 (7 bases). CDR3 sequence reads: CASSSLGGATDTQYF. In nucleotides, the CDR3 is TGCGCCAGCAGCTCCTTGGGGGGGGCGACAGATACGCAGTATTTT. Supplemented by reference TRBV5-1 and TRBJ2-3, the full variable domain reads KAGVTQTPRYLIKTRGQQVTLSCSPISGHRSVSWYQQTPGQGLQFLFEYFSETQRNKGNFPGRFSGRQFSNSRSEMNVSTLELGDSALYLCASSSLGGATDTQYFGPGTRLTVL.